This TCR beta chain was obtained from a study of shared clonotypes between healthy human individuals. Broader study findings: Sampling was confined to blood; repertoires within tissues likely differ.

The CDR3 length is 15 residues. Germline V gene sequence: CDR1 SNHLY, CDR2 FYNNEI. Trimming stripped 6 bases from V and 5 bases from J, with 19 bases between. The sorted-subset replicate PCRs were given about 200 ng DNA, which is tens of thousands of T cell genomes. Repertoires were generated with immunoSEQ multiplex PCR, while TCRdb's copy carries only in-frame clones and drops some. This sample has more than 2 million clones, with just over 90% found just once. Cells designated naive CD8 were CD45RO-negative and were positively selected for CCR7, with terminally differentiated effector memory CD45RA+ cells excluded. Only one count was recorded for this clone. Its antigen is not identified.

The sequencing input was naive CD8+ T cells from PBMCs. The TCR sequence derives from a man aged 18 to 29 in good health. Some clones in this sample may be carry-over from other donors' samples. The chain links TRBV2 to TRBJ1-2; possibly TRBD1 for D (5 bases). CDR3 bases: TGTGCCAGCAGGGTTCCCCGGGGCAGCTCGTATGGCTACACCTTC. Its protein product is CASRVPRGSSYGYTF.